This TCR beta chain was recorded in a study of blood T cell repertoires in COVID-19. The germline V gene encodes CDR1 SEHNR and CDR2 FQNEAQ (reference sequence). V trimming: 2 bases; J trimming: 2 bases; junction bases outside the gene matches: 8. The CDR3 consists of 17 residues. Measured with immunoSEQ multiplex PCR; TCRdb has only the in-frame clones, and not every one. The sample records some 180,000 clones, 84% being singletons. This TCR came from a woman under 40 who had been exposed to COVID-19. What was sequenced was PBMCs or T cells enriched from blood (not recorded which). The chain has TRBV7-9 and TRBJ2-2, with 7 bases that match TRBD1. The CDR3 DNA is TGTGCCAGCAGCTTAAGTCGCCGGGACAGAAACACCGGGGAGCTGTTTTTT. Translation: CASSLSRRDRNTGELFF.